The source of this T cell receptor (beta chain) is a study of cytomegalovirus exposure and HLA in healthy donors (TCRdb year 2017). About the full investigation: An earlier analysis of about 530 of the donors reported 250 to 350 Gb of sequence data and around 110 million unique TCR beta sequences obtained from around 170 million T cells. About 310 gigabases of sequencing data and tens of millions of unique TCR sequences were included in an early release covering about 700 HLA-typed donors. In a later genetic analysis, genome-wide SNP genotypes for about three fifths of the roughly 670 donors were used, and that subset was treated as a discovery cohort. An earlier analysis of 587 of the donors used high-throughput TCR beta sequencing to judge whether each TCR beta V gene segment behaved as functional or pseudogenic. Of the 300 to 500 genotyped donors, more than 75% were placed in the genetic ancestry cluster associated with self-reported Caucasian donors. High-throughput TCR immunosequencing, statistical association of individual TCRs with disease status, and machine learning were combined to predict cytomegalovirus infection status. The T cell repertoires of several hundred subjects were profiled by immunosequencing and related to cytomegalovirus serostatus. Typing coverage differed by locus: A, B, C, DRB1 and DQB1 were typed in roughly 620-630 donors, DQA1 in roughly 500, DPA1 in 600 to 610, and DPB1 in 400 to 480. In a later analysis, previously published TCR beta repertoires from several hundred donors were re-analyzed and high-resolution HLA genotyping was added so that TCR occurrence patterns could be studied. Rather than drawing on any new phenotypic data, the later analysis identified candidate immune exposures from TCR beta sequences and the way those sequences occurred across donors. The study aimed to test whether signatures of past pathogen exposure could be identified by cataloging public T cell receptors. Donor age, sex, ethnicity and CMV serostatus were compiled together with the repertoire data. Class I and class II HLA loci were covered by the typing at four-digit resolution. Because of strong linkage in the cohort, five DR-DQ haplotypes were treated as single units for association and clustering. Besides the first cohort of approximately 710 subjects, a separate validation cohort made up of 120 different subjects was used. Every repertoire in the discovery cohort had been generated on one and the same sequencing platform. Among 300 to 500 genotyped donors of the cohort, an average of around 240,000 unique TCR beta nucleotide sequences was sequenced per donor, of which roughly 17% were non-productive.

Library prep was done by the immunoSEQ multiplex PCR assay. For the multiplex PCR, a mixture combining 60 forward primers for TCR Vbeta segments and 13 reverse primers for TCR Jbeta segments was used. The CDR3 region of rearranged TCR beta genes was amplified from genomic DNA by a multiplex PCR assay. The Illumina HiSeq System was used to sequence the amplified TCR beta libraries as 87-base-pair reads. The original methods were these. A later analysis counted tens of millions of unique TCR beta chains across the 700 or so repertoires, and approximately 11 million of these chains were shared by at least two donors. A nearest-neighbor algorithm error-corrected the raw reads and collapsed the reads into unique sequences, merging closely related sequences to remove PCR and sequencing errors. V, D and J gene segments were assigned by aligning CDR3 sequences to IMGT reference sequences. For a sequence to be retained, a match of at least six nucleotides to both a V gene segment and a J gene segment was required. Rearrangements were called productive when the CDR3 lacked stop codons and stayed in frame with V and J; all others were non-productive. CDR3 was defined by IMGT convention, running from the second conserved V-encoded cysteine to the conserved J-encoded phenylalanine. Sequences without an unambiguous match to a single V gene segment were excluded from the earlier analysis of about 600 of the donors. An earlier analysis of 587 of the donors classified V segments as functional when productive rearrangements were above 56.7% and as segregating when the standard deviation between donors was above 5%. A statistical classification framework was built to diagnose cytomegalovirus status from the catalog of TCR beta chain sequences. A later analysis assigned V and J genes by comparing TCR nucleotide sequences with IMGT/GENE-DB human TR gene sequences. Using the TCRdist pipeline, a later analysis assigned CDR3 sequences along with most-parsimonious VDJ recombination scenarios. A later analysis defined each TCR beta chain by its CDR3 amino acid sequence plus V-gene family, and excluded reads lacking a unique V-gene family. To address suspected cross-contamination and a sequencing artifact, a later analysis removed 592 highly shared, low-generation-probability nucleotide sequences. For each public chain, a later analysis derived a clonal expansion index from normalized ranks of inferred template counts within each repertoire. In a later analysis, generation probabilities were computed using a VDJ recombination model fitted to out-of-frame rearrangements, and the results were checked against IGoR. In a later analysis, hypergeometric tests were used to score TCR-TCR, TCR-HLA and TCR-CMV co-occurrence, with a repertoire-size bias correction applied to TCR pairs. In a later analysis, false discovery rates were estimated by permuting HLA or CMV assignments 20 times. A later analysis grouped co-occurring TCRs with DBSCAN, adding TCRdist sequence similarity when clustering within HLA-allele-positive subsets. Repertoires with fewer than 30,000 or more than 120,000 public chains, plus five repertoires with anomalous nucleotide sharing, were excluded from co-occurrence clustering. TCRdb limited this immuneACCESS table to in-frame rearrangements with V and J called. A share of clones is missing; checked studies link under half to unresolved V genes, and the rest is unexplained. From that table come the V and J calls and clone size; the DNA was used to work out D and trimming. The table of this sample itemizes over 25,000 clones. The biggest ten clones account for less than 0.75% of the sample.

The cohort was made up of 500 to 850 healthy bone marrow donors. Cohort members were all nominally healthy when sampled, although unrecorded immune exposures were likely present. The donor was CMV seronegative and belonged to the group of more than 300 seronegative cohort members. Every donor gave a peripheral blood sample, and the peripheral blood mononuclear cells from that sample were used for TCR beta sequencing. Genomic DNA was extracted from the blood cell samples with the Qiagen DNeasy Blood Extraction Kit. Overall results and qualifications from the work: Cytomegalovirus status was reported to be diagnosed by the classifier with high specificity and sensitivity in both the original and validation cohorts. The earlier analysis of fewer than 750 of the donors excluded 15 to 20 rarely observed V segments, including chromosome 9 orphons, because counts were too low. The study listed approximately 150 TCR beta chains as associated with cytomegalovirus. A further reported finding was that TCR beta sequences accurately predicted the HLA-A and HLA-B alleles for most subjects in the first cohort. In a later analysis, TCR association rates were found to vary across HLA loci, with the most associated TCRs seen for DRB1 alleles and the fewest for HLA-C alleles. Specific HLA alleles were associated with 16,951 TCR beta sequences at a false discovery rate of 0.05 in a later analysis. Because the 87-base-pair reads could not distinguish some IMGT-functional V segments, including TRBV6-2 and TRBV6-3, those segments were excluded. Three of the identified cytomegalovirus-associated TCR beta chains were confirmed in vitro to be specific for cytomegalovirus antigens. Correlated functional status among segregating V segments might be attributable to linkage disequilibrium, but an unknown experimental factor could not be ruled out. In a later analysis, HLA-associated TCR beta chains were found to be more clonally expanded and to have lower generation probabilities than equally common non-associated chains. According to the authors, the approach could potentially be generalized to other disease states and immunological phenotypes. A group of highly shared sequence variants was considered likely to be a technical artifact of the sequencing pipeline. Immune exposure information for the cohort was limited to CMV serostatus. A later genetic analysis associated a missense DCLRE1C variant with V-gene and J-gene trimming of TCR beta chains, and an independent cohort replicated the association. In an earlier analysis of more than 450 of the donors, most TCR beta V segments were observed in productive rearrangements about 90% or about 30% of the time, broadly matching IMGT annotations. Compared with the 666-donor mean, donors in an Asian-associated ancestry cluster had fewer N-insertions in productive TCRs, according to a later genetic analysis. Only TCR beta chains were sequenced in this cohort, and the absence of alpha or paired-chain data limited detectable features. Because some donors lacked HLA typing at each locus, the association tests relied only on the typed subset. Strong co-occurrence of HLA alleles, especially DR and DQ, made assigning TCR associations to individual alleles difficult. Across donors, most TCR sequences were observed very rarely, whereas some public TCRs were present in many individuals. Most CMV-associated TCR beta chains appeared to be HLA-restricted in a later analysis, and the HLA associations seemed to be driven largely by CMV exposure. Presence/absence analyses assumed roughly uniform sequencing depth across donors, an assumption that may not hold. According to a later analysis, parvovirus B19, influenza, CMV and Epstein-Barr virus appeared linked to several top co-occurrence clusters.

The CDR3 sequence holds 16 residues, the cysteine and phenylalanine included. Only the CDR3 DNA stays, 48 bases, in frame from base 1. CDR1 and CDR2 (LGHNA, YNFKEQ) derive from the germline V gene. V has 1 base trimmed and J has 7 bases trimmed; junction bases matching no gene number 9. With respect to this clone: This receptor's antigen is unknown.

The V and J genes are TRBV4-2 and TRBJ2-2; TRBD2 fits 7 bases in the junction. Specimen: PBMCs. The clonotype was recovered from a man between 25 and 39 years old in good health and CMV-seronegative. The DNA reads TGTGCCAGCAGCCAAGGGTCGGCGGGGGACGTCGGGGAGCTGTTTTTT. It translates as CASSQGSAGDVGELFF.